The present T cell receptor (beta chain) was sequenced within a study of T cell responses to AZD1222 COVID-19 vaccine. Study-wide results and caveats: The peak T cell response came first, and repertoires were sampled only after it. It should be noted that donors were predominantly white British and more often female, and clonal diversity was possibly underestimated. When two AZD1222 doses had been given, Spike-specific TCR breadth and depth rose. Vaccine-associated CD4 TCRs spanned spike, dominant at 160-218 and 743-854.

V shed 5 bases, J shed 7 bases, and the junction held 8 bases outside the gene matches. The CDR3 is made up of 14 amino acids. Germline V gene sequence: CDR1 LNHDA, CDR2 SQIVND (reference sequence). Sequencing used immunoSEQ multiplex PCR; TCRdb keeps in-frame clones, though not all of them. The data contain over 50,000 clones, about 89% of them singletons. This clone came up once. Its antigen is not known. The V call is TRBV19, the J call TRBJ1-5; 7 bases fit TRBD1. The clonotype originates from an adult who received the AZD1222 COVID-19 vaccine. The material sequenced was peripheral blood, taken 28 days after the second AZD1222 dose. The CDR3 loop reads CASSVFGTEQPQHF. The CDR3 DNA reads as TGTGCCAGTAGTGTATTCGGGACAGAACAGCCCCAGCATTTT.